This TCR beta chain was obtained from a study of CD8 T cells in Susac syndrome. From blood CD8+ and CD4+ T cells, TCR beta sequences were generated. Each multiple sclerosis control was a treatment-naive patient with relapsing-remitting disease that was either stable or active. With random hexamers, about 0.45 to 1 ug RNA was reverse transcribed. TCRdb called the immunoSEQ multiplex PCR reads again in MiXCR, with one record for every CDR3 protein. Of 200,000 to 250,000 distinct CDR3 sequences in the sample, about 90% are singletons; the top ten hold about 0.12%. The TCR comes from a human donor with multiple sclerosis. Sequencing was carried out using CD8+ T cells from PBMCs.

The CDR3 protein is CASRPPGPPNTEAFF. Written as DNA, the CDR3 is TGTGCCAGCAGACCTCCGGGGCCTCCGAACACTGAAGCTTTCTTT. This rearrangement joins TRBV7-3 to TRBJ1-1; tentative D call: TRBD1 (5 bases). Deletions cut 6 bases from V and 1 base from J, with 15 bases between. CDR1 is SGHTA, CDR2 FQGTGA, per germline. The CDR3 runs 15 residues.